These 25 T cell receptor beta chains came from one sample sequenced in a study of shared clonotypes between healthy human individuals. Sequencing was performed with immunoSEQ multiplex PCR; in TCRdb, only in-frame clones are kept and a portion is missing. This table has some 1,100,000 clones, around three quarters appearing once. The source material was memory CD4+ T cells from PBMCs. As to subset: CD45RA-negative fraction. The receptors derive from a man aged 18 to 29 in good health. Some clones in this sample may be carry-over from other donors' samples.

This clone was detected many times. The chain carries TRBV5-6 and TRBJ2-3; 9 positions match TRBD2. This CDR3 spans 17 amino acids. Germline V gene lookup returns CDR1 SGHDT and CDR2 YYEEEE. Trimming removed 2 bases from V and 2 bases from J; junction bases left unmatched: 9. CDR3 loop: CASSFAIAGVATDTQYF. The CDR3 nucleotides are TGTGCCAGCAGCTTCGCCATAGCGGGAGTGGCCACAGATACGCAGTATTTT.

Worth noting for this clone: The sample carries other DNA sequences with the same CDR3. The chain carries TRBV11-1 and TRBJ1-1; D is perhaps TRBD1 (6 bases). Germline CDR1 is SGHAT and CDR2 is FQDESV (reference sequence). This CDR3 spans 13 amino acids. V shed 1 base and J shed 5 bases, with 8 bases lying between them. The DNA of the CDR3 is TGTGCCAGCAGCTTAGTCCAGGGGACTGAAGCTTTCTTT. Translating it yields CASSLVQGTEAFF.

The chain has TRBV6-1 and TRBJ2-7, with TRBD2 as a possible D gene (6 bases). Germline V gene sequence: CDR1 MNHNS, CDR2 SASEGT. Trimming took off 5 bases at V and 3 bases at J, with 14 bases between the two ends. The CDR3 contains 14 residues. Written as DNA, the CDR3 is TGTGCCAGCAGTCCCCCTCGGGGGAGCTACGAGCAGTACTTC. Protein: CASSPPRGSYEQYF.

The V gene is TRBV7-8, the J gene TRBJ2-7; no firm D call. Germline V CDR1 and CDR2: SGHVS, FQNEAQ. V was shortened by 5 bases and J by 0 bases, with 5 bases between the two germline ends. The CDR3 spans 12 residues. CDR3 DNA: TGTGCCAGCAGCGCAAACTCCTACGAGCAGTACTTC. Its protein product is CASSANSYEQYF.

This chain links TRBV20-1 with TRBJ1-1; D call uncertain. The CDR3 loop spans 9 amino acids. V lost 4 bases and J lost 6, with 3 bases in between. Germline V gene lookup returns CDR1 DFQATT and CDR2 SNEGSKA (reference sequence). This CDR3 reads CSAKAEAFF. CDR3 in DNA: TGCAGTGCTAAAGCTGAAGCTTTCTTT.

The J gene is TRBJ2-4, the V gene TRBV5-4, with 9 positions matching TRBD2. The germline gives CDR1 SGHNT, CDR2 YYREEE (reference sequence). With 4 bases clipped from V and 8 bases from J, the junction kept 1 base outside the gene matches. The CDR3 covers 12 residues. In DNA, the CDR3 is TGTGCCAGCAGCGGCGGGGGGGACATTCAGTACTTC. Encoded protein: CASSGGGDIQYF.

J is TRBJ2-7 and V is TRBV10-1; D is possibly TRBD2 (6 bases). CDR1 WNHNN and CDR2 SYGVQD come from the germline V gene (reference sequence). V lost 8 bases and J lost 1, with 12 bases in between. The CDR3 runs 13 residues. The chain's CDR3 is CASLREWSYEQYF. Here the CDR3 DNA reads TGCGCCAGCCTTCGGGAGTGGTCCTACGAGCAGTACTTC.

The chain carries TRBV6-6 and TRBJ1-1; D uncertain. Germline V gives CDR1 MNHNY, CDR2 SVGAGI (reference sequence). The V end lost 5 bases, the J end lost 2 bases, and 12 bases lay between the germline ends. The CDR3 length is 14 residues. The CDR3, as DNA: TGTGCCAGCAGTCTGACTGCTAGTAACACTGAAGCTTTCTTT. This sequence encodes CASSLTASNTEAFF.

This clone appeared once. V is TRBV15 and J is TRBJ2-7, with 9 nucleotides matching TRBD1. Germline trimming cut 3 bases from V and 3 bases from J; bases unmatched to any gene: 9. Per the germline V gene, CDR1 is LNHNV and CDR2 is YYDKDF (reference sequence). The length of the CDR3 is 16 residues. DNA of the CDR3: TGTGCCACCAGCAGCCTAAGACAGGGGGGACTCTACGAGCAGTACTTC. As protein: CATSSLRQGGLYEQYF.

This rearrangement joins TRBV5-8 to TRBJ1-2; 11 bases line up with TRBD1. The J segment lost 8 bases and the V segment lost 1 base, leaving 7 bases of the junction unmatched. CDR1 is SGHTS, CDR2 YDEGEE, per germline. The CDR3 extends over 15 amino acids. For the CDR3, the DNA is TGTGCCAGCAGCTTGACGGGACAGGGGGTTTACGGCTACACCTTC. Translating it yields CASSLTGQGVYGYTF.

The CDR3 loop is CASSFGQGGGGYTF. As DNA, the CDR3 is TGCGCCAGCAGCTTCGGGCAGGGGGGCGGTGGCTACACCTTC. This chain joins TRBV5-1 and TRBJ1-2, with 7 nucleotides matching TRBD1. The CDR3 loop spans 14 amino acids. Trimming took 2 bases from V and 7 from J; bases not matched to a gene: 8. In germline, CDR1 is SGHRS, CDR2 YFSETQ. Complete variable domain (other parts from reference TRBV5-1 and TRBJ1-2): KAGVTQTPRYLIKTRGQQVTLSCSPISGHRSVSWYQQTPGQGLQFLFEYFSETQRNKGNFPGRFSGRQFSNSRSEMNVSTLELGDSALYLCASSFGQGGGGYTFGSGTRLTVV.

The chain uses TRBV7-9 and TRBJ2-5; the match to TRBD2 covers 7 bases. Germline-derived CDR1 and CDR2 are SEHNR and FQNEAQ (reference sequence). V shed 6 bases, J shed 5 bases, and the junction held 18 bases outside the gene matches. The CDR3 is made up of 17 amino acids. The CDR3 spells CASSEGAGVRLVETQYF. For the CDR3, the DNA is TGTGCCAGCAGTGAAGGTGCGGGGGTCCGACTAGTGGAGACCCAGTACTTC.

This clone has more than one count but fewer than ten. The rearrangement joins TRBV6-5 to TRBJ1-2; TRBD1 matches 8 bases. Germline lookup yields CDR1 MNHEY and CDR2 SVGAGI. V lost 7 bases, J lost 6 bases, and 10 bases stayed unmatched. The CDR3 has 14 residues. DNA for the CDR3: TGTGCCAGCATCCCCACAGGGGGGACGCATGGCTACACCTTC. This sequence encodes CASIPTGGTHGYTF.

The sample holds one count of this clone. The gene calls are TRBV4-1 and TRBJ2-7; perhaps D is TRBD1 or TRBD2 (5 bases each). The V end was cut by 4 bases, the J end by 0 bases, with 19 bases between. The CDR3 is made up of 17 amino acids. From germline, CDR1 is MGHRA and CDR2 YSYEKL. In DNA form, the CDR3 reads TGCGCCAGCAGCCGCCTTGCGCTACGGGACGACTCCTACGAGCAGTACTTC. Protein sequence: CASSRLALRDDSYEQYF.

The J gene is TRBJ2-1, the V gene TRBV7-2; D is unclear. The CDR3 totals 15 residues. Trimming removed 5 bases from V and 3 bases from J, with 14 bases in between. CDR1 is SGHTA, CDR2 FQGNSA, per germline. The CDR3 is CASSLLSSFYNEQFF. CDR3 nucleotides: TGTGCCAGCAGCCTTCTATCCTCTTTCTACAATGAGCAGTTCTTC. The full variable domain, its missing parts supplied by reference TRBV7-2 and TRBJ2-1, is GAGVSQSPSNKVTEKGKDVELRCDPISGHTALYWYRQSLGQGLEFLIYFQGNSAPDKSGLPSDRFSAERTGGSVSTLTIQRTQQEDSAVYLCASSLLSSFYNEQFFGPGTRLTVL.

This chain joins TRBV5-6 and TRBJ1-4; 8 nucleotides line up with TRBD1. CDR1 and CDR2 from the germline V gene are SGHDT and YYEEEE. The junction had 6 bases not matched to a gene; V was cut back by 4 bases and J by 4 bases. The CDR3 extends over 15 amino acids. As DNA, the CDR3 is TGTGCCAGCAGCCAATTTGACAGGGGTAATGAAAAACTGTTTTTT. Translating gives CASSQFDRGNEKLFF.

The table lists this clone with a few counts. The chain links TRBV19 to TRBJ2-5; unclear D gene. The CDR3 loop spans 14 amino acids. With 1 base removed from V and 3 bases from J, the gap between germline ends came to 9 bases. From germline, CDR1 is LNHDA and CDR2 SQIVND (reference sequence). CDR3 sequence: CASSIGRREETQYF. The CDR3 nucleotides read TGTGCCAGTAGTATAGGGCGCAGAGAAGAGACCCAGTACTTC.

CDR3 sequence reads: CASSPGLAGEGDTQYF. The CDR3 bases are TGCGCCAGCAGCCCAGGACTAGCGGGAGAGGGAGATACGCAGTATTTT. The V and J genes are TRBV4-1 and TRBJ2-3, with TRBD2 identical over 13 bases. The CDR3 length is 16 residues. Germline lookup yields CDR1 MGHRA and CDR2 YSYEKL. The trim removed 4 bases at V and 5 bases at J, leaving 6 bases unmatched.

CDR3 bases: TGCGCCAGCAGCTTGGGACTAGCGGGAGTCCGGGAGTTCTTC. Its translation: CASSLGLAGVREFF. The J gene is TRBJ2-1, the V gene TRBV5-1, with 12 bases lining up with TRBD2. With V trimmed by 0 bases and J by 14 bases, 6 bases remained unmatched. The CDR3 extends over 14 amino acids. CDR1 is SGHRS, CDR2 YFSETQ, per germline.

The chain uses TRBV5-1 and TRBJ2-7; possibly TRBD1 for D (5 bases). The CDR3 sequence is 15 residues long. Germline V gene data show CDR1 as SGHRS and CDR2 as YFSETQ. V was cut by 2 bases and J by 2 bases, with 14 bases left in between. Written as DNA, the CDR3 is TGCGCCAGCAGCTTTCGTTCGACAGAAGCCTACGAGCAGTACTTC. Protein: CASSFRSTEAYEQYF. The whole variable domain, remainder taken from reference TRBV5-1 and TRBJ2-7, is KAGVTQTPRYLIKTRGQQVTLSCSPISGHRSVSWYQQTPGQGLQFLFEYFSETQRNKGNFPGRFSGRQFSNSRSEMNVSTLELGDSALYLCASSFRSTEAYEQYFGPGTRLTVT.

CDR3: CASSLIGAGTYEKLFF. For the CDR3, the DNA is TGTGCCAGCAGCTTAATTGGTGCCGGGACCTATGAAAAACTGTTTTTT. The rearrangement uses TRBV11-2 and TRBJ1-4, with D tentatively TRBD1 (5 bases). Germline V gene sequence: CDR1 SGHAT, CDR2 FQNNGV. The CDR3 is 16 amino acids. V was pared by 2 bases and J by 6 bases, with 16 bases between.

The CDR3 DNA follows: TGTGCCATCTCCGAGACCGGGGAGCTGTTTTTT. Translation: CAISETGELFF. The chain recombines TRBV10-3 with TRBJ2-2; D is unresolved. This CDR3 has 11 amino acids. The V gene lost 8 bases and the J gene lost 5 bases, with 6 bases spanning the gap. Germline assignment: CDR1 ENHRY and CDR2 SYGVKD.

Concerning this clone: This CDR3 is also generated by other DNA sequences in the sample. The chain is built from TRBV18 and TRBJ1-4, with a tentative D call TRBD1 (5 bases). Trimming took off 0 bases at V and 8 bases at J, with 13 bases between the two ends. This CDR3 has 15 amino acids. In germline, CDR1 is KGHSH, CDR2 LQKENI. The CDR3 DNA follows: TGTGCCAGCTCACCACCGTCCAGGGAGGGCGAAAAACTGTTTTTT. Translating it yields CASSPPSREGEKLFF.

The chain joins TRBV18 to TRBJ2-2; tentative D call: TRBD2 (6 bases). Trimming took off 2 bases at V and 3 bases at J, with 13 bases between the two ends. The CDR3 contains 16 residues. Germline loops: CDR1 KGHSH, CDR2 LQKENI. The CDR3 sequence: CASSPRRGPDTGELFF. For the CDR3, the DNA is TGTGCCAGCTCACCAAGGCGGGGCCCGGACACCGGGGAGCTGTTTTTT.

The chain is built from TRBV14 and TRBJ1-1; D may be TRBD1 (5 bases). Trimming cost V 4 bases and J 7 bases, with 13 bases left between them. The length of the CDR3 is 13 residues. Germline assignment: CDR1 SGHDN and CDR2 FVKESK. The CDR3 DNA reads TGTGCCAGCAGCCTATGGACTGGGGGTGAAGCTTTCTTT. It translates to CASSLWTGGEAFF.